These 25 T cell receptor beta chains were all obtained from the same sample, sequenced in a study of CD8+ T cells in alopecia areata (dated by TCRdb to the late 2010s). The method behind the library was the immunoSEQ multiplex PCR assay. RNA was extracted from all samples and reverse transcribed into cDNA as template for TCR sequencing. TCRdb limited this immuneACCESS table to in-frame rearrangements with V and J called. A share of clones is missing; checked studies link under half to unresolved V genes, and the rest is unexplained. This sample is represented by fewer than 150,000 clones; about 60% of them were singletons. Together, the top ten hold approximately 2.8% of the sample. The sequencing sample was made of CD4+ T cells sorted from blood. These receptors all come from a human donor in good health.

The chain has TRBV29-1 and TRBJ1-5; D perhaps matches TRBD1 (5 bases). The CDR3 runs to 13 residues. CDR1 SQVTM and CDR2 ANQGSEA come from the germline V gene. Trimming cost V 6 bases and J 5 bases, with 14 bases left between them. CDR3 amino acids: CSVVTAGDQPQHF. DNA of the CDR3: TGCAGCGTGGTGACAGCAGGCGATCAGCCCCAGCATTTT.

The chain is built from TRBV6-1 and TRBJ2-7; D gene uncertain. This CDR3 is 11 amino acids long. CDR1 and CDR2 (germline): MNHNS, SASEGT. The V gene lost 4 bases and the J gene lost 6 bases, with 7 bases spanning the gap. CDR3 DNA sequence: TGTGCCAGCAGTGGGAACCTCGAGCAGTACTTC. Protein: CASSGNLEQYF.

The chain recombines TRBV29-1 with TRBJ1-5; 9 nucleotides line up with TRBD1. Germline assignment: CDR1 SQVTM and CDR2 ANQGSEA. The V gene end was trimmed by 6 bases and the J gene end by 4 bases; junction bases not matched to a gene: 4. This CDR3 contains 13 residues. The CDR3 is CSVGQGRNQPQHF. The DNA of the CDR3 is TGCAGCGTAGGACAGGGGAGAAATCAGCCCCAGCATTTT.

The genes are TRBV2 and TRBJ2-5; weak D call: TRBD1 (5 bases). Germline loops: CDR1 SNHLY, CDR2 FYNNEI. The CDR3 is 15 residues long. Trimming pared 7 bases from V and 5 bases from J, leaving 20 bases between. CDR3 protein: CASTKQDNLGETQYF. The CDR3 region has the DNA TGTGCCAGCACTAAACAGGATAACCTTGGGGAGACCCAGTACTTC.

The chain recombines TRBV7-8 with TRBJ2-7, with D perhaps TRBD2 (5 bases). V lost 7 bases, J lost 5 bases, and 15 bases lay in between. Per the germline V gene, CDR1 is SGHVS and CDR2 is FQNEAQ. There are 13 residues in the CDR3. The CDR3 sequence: CASKLVAGNEQYF. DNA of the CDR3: TGTGCCAGCAAATTAGTGGCGGGCAACGAGCAGTACTTC.

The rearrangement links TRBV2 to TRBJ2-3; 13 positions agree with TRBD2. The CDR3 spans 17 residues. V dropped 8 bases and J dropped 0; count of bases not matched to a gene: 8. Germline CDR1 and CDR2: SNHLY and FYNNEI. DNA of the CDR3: TGTGCCAGCCCTTCGACTAGCGGGGGGACTAGCACAGATACGCAGTATTTT. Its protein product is CASPSTSGGTSTDTQYF.

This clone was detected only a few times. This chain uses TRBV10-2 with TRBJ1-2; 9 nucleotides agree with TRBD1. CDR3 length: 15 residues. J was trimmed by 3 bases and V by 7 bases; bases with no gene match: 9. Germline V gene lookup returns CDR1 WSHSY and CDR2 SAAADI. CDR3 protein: CASILDRGYDYGYTF. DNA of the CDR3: TGCGCCAGCATCCTGGACAGGGGATATGACTATGGCTACACCTTC.

The CDR3 region has the DNA TGTGCCAGCAGCGGTACTGGTAAAGAGACCCAGTACTTC. Amino acids: CASSGTGKETQYF. The J gene is TRBJ2-5, the V gene TRBV2, with no clear D. V was trimmed by 6 bases and J by 3 bases, leaving 11 bases between them. This CDR3 region has 13 residues. Germline V gives CDR1 SNHLY, CDR2 FYNNEI.

The CDR3 coding sequence is TGTGCCAGCAGCCCGCGACAGGAAGGGCCCGAGCAGTACTTC. Translating gives CASSPRQEGPEQYF. This rearrangement joins TRBV9 to TRBJ2-7, with D possibly TRBD1 on 6 matching bases. Germline CDR1 is SGDLS and CDR2 is YYNGEE. V was shortened by 4 bases and J by 6 bases, with 17 bases between the two germline ends. CDR3 length: 14 amino acids. Supplemented by reference TRBV9 and TRBJ2-7, the full variable domain reads DSGVTQTPKHLITATGQRVTLRCSPRSGDLSVYWYQQSLDQGLQFLIQYYNGEERAKGNILERFSAQQFPDLHSELNLSSLELGDSALYFCASSPRQEGPEQYFGPGTRLTVT.

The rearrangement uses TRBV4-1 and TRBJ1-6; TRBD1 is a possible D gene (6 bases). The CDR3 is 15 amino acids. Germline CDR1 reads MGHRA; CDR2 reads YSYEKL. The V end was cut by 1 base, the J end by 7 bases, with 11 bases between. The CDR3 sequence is CASSQGGGNNSPLHF. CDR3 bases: TGCGCCAGCAGCCAAGGCGGGGGCAACAATTCACCCCTCCACTTT.

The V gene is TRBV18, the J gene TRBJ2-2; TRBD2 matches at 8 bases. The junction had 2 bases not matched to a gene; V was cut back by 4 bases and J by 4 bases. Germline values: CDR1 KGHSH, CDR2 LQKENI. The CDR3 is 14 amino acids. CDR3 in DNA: TGTGCCAGCTCACTAGCGGGGAGCACCGGGGAGCTGTTTTTT. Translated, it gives CASSLAGSTGELFF.

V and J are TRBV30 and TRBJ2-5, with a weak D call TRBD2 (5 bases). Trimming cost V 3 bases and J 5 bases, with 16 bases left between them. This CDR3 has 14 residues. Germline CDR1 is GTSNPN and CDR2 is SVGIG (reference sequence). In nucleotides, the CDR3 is TGTGCCTGGAGGGCCCTAGCAGTTGAGGAGACCCAGTACTTC. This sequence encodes CAWRALAVEETQYF.

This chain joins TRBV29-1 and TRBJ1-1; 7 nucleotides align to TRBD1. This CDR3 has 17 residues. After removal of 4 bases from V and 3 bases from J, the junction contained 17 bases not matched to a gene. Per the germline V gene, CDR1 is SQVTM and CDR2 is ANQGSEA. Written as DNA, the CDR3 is TGCAGCGTTGGACATCTATCGGGTTTTGGACAGGACACTGAAGCTTTCTTT. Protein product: CSVGHLSGFGQDTEAFF.

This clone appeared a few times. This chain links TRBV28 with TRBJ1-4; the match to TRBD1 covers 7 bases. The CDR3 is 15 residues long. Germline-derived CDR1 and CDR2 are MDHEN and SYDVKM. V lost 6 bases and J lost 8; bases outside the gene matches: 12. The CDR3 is CASSAPRGPPEKLFF. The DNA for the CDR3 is TGTGCCAGCAGCGCCCCAAGGGGGCCCCCAGAAAAACTGTTTTTT.

CDR3 nucleotides: TGCAGCGTGGAAAGAGAACAGGGATTCGTAACAGATACGCAGTATTTT. Its protein product is CSVEREQGFVTDTQYF. The rearrangement links TRBV29-1 to TRBJ2-3; possible D gene TRBD1, 6 bases. Trimming pared 6 bases from V and 3 bases from J, leaving 22 bases between. Germline V gene lookup returns CDR1 SQVTM and CDR2 ANQGSEA. This CDR3 comprises 16 residues.

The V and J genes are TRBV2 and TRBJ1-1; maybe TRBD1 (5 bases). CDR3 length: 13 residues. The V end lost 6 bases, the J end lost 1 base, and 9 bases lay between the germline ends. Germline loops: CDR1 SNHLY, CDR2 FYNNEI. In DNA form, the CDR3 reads TGTGCCAGCAGGCGGACAAAGAACACTGAAGCTTTCTTT. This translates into CASRRTKNTEAFF. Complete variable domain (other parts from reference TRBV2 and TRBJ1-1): EPEVTQTPSHQVTQMGQEVILRCVPISNHLYFYWYRQILGQKVEFLVSFYNNEISEKSEIFDDQFSVERPDGSNFTLKIRSTKLEDSAMYFCASRRTKNTEAFFGQGTRLTVV.

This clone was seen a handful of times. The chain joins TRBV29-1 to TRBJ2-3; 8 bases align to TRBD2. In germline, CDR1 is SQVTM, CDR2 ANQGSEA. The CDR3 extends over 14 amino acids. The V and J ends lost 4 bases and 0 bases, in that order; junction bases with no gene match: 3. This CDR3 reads CSVAGGGSTDTQYF. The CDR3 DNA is TGCAGCGTTGCTGGCGGGGGGAGCACAGATACGCAGTATTTT.

Written as DNA, the CDR3 is TGTGCCTGGAGAAGGACGGCCTACGAGCAGTACTTC. This gives the protein CAWRRTAYEQYF. This sequence joins TRBV30 and TRBJ2-7; unclear D gene. CDR3 length equals 12 residues. Germline assignment: CDR1 GTSNPN and CDR2 SVGIG (reference sequence). Deletions cut 3 bases from V and 2 bases from J, with 8 bases between.

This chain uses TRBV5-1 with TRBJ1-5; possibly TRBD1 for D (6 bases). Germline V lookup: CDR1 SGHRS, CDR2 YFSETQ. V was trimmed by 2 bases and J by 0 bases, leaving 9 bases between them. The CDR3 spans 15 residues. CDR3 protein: CASSLTGNSNQPQHF. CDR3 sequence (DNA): TGCGCCAGCAGCTTAACAGGGAATAGCAATCAGCCCCAGCATTTT.

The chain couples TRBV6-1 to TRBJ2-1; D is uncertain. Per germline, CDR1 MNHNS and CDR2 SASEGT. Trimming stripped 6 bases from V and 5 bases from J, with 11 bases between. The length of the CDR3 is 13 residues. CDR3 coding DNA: TGTGCCAGCAGGATATCTCAAGACAATGAGCAGTTCTTC. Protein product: CASRISQDNEQFF.

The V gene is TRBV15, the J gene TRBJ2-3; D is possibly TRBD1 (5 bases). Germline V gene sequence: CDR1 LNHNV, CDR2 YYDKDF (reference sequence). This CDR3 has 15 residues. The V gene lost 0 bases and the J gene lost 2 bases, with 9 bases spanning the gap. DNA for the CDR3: TGTGCCACCAGCAGAGAAAGGGGTCTCACAGATACGCAGTATTTT. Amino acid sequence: CATSRERGLTDTQYF.

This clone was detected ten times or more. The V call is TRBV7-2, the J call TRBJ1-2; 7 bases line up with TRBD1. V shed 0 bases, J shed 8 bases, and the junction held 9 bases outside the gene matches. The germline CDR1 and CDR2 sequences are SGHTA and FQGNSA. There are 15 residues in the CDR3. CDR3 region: CASSLALGQVYGYTF. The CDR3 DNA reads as TGTGCCAGCAGCTTAGCGCTTGGACAGGTATACGGCTACACCTTC. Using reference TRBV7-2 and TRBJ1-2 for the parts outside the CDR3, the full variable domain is GAGVSQSPSNKVTEKGKDVELRCDPISGHTALYWYRQSLGQGLEFLIYFQGNSAPDKSGLPSDRFSAERTGGSVSTLTIQRTQQEDSAVYLCASSLALGQVYGYTFGSGTRLTVV.

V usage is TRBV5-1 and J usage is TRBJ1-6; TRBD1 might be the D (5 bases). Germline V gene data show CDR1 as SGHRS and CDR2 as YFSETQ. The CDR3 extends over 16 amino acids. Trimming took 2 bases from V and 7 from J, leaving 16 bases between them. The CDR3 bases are TGCGCCAGCAGCTTACAGGATATGACCTTCAATTCACCCCTCCACTTT. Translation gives CASSLQDMTFNSPLHF.

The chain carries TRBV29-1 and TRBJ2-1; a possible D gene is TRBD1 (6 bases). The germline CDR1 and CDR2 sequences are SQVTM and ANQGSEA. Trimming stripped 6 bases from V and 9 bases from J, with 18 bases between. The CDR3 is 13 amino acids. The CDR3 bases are TGCAGCGTGGGGGCATCAGGGTTCGGTGAGCAGTTCTTC. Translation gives CSVGASGFGEQFF.

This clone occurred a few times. This chain's CDR3 is CASSQSKGRSSYEQYF. Written as DNA, the CDR3 is TGCGCCAGCAGTCAATCGAAGGGGAGGAGTTCCTACGAGCAGTACTTC. This chain connects TRBV23-1 to TRBJ2-7; D possibly corresponds to TRBD2 (6 bases). TRBV23-1 is identified as an open reading frame with a role that is uncertain. This CDR3 spans 16 amino acids. V lost 0 bases, J lost 1 base, and 13 bases lay in between.